One and the same sample provided the 22 T cell receptor beta chains below, sequenced in a study of OX40 agonist ivuxolimab in advanced cancers. The data were produced by immunoSEQ multiplex PCR, yet TCRdb's version contains in-frame clones alone and is incomplete. The repertoire consists of 85,000 to 90,000 clones, with roughly 92% occurring once and the leading ten covering roughly 1.1%. Sequencing used CD4+ or CD8+ T cells sorted from blood, obtained in a trial of the OX40 agonist ivuxolimab. These receptors originate from an adult with an advanced solid tumor such as melanoma, head and neck, liver or kidney cancer.

This sequence joins TRBV11-2 and TRBJ1-6; D not resolved. V was cut by 5 bases and J by 7 bases, with 9 bases left in between. Germline V gene lookup returns CDR1 SGHAT and CDR2 FQNNGV. The CDR3 is 13 amino acids. The CDR3, as DNA: TGTGCCAGCAGCAGGTTGGCAAATTCACCCCTCCACTTT. This codes for CASSRLANSPLHF. Full variable domain (rest looked up from reference TRBV11-2 and TRBJ1-6): EAGVAQSPRYKIIEKRQSVAFWCNPISGHATLYWYQQILGQGPKLLIQFQNNGVVDDSQLPKDRFSAERLKGVDSTLKIQPAKLEDSAVYLCASSRLANSPLHFGNGTRLTVT.

The genes are TRBV28 and TRBJ2-5, with a tentative D call TRBD2 (6 bases). Trimming removed 6 bases from V and 11 bases from J, with 25 bases in between. CDR3 length: 15 residues. Germline loops: CDR1 MDHEN, CDR2 SYDVKM. CDR3 coding DNA: TGTGCCAGCAGGCCAACCTCCCCGGGCCCGGGGGAGCAGTACTTC. Translating it yields CASRPTSPGPGEQYF.

The V gene is TRBV30, the J gene TRBJ1-1; TRBD1 matches at 7 bases. The CDR3 loop spans 12 amino acids. CDR1 is GTSNPN and CDR2 is SVGIG in the germline V gene (reference sequence). V trimming: 5 bases; J trimming: 11 bases; junction bases outside the gene matches: 11. The CDR3 bases are TGTGCCTGGGTGAGAGGGGGCGCAGGTGCTTTCTTT. Its translation is CAWVRGGAGAFF.

This clone has a single count. The V call is TRBV9, the J call TRBJ1-5; 11 bases are a match to TRBD1. The V segment lost 3 bases and the J segment 0 bases; nucleotides outside the gene matches: 8. CDR1 is SGDLS and CDR2 is YYNGEE in the germline V gene. The CDR3 consists of 18 residues. CDR3 nucleotides: TGTGCCAGCAGCGAGGGGACAGGGGGGGTTTATAGCAATCAGCCCCAGCATTTT. This gives the protein CASSEGTGGVYSNQPQHF.

The rearrangement links TRBV27 to TRBJ1-4; D remains ambiguous. This CDR3 has 13 amino acids. Germline CDR1 MNHEY, CDR2 SMNVEV (reference sequence). V was cut by 11 bases and J by 0 bases, with 10 bases left in between. CDR3: CAGNIATNEKLFF. CDR3 DNA sequence: TGTGCCGGCAACATCGCAACTAATGAAAAACTGTTTTTT. The variable domain in full, with the rest retrieved from reference TRBV27 and TRBJ1-4, is EAQVTQNPRYLITVTGKKLTVTCSQNMNHEYMSWYRQDPGLGLRQIYYSMNVEVTDKGDVPEGYKVSRKEKRNFPLILESPSPNQTSLYFCAGNIATNEKLFFGSGTQLSVL.

This chain links TRBV28 with TRBJ2-5; the D is unclear. This CDR3 region has 11 residues. Germline V gene data show CDR1 as MDHEN and CDR2 as SYDVKM. With 7 bases removed from V and 3 bases from J, the gap between germline ends came to 6 bases. The DNA for the CDR3 is TGTGCCAGCACCGTTAAAGAGACCCAGTACTTC. Its protein is CASTVKETQYF.

This CDR3 is CASSEGTGGVQPQHF. The CDR3 nucleotides read TGTGCCAGTAGTGAGGGGACAGGGGGCGTACAGCCCCAGCATTTT. The gene calls are TRBV19 and TRBJ1-5, with 12 bases matching TRBD1. The CDR3 consists of 15 residues. Germline CDR1 is LNHDA and CDR2 is SQIVND (reference sequence). J was trimmed by 7 bases and V by 5 bases; bases with no gene match: 6.

This rearrangement joins TRBV5-1 to TRBJ1-4; TRBD1 is a possible D gene (6 bases). Germline CDR1 reads SGHRS; CDR2 reads YFSETQ. Trimming stripped 4 bases from V and 8 bases from J, with 18 bases between. The CDR3 is made up of 15 amino acids. In DNA form, the CDR3 reads TGCGCCAGCAGCACACAGGGAGGGTTACGAGAAAAACTGTTTTTT. This gives the protein CASSTQGGLREKLFF.

The rearrangement joins TRBV7-2 to TRBJ1-4, with unresolved D. CDR3 length: 16 residues. Trimming shortened V by 1 base and J by 3 bases, and 12 bases separated the two germline ends. CDR1 is SGHTA, CDR2 FQGNSA, per germline. The CDR3 loop reads CASSLDMAAPNEKLFF. Here the CDR3 DNA reads TGTGCCAGCAGCTTAGACATGGCAGCACCTAATGAAAAACTGTTTTTT. The variable domain in full, completed from reference TRBV7-2 and TRBJ1-4, reads GAGVSQSPSNKVTEKGKDVELRCDPISGHTALYWYRQSLGQGLEFLIYFQGNSAPDKSGLPSDRFSAERTGGSVSTLTIQRTQQEDSAVYLCASSLDMAAPNEKLFFGSGTQLSVL.

The chain carries TRBV20-1 and TRBJ1-2; unclear D gene. Germline V CDR1 and CDR2: DFQATT, SNEGSKA (reference sequence). Trimming stripped 1 base from V and 6 bases from J, with 3 bases between. The CDR3 totals 10 residues. This CDR3 is CSARGNGYTF. CDR3 bases: TGCAGTGCTAGAGGGAATGGCTACACCTTC.

V and J are TRBV10-2 and TRBJ1-2, with D uncertain. The germline V gene has CDR1 WSHSY and CDR2 SAAADI. Trimming pared 4 bases from V and 2 bases from J, leaving 8 bases between. The CDR3 is 13 residues long. The CDR3 loop reads CASSAGGNYGYTF. CDR3 sequence (DNA): TGCGCCAGCAGTGCTGGCGGAAACTATGGCTACACCTTC.

V gene TRBV21-1 combines with J gene TRBJ2-5; TRBD1, the table's D call, was not compared with the DNA. TRBV21-1 is a known pseudogene. The CDR3 length is 14 residues. The CDR3 loop is CASSKQGPGETQYF. CDR3 nucleotides: TGTGCCAGCAGCAAGCAGGGGCCAGGGGAGACCCAGTACTTC.

CDR3 DNA: TGTGCCAGCAGCTCCTGGGACAGCTACTCTGGAAACACCATATATTTT. This codes for CASSSWDSYSGNTIYF. This sequence joins TRBV7-9 and TRBJ1-3, with 7 bases aligning to TRBD1. The CDR3 runs to 16 residues. Germline-derived CDR1 and CDR2 are SEHNR and FQNEAQ (reference sequence). After removal of 4 bases from V and 0 bases from J, the junction contained 6 bases not matched to a gene.

This rearrangement joins TRBV4-2 to TRBJ2-1; 8 nucleotides match TRBD2. This CDR3 contains 15 residues. CDR1 and CDR2 (germline): LGHNA, YNFKEQ. V trimming: 0 bases; J trimming: 4 bases; junction bases outside the gene matches: 2. CDR3 sequence: CASSQELAEYNEQFF. CDR3 sequence (DNA): TGTGCCAGCAGCCAAGAACTAGCGGAGTACAATGAGCAGTTCTTC.

The chain is built from TRBV7-9 and TRBJ1-1; D is unclear. Deletions cut 2 bases from V and 3 bases from J, with 4 bases between. The CDR3 sequence is 12 residues long. Germline CDR1 reads SEHNR; CDR2 reads FQNEAQ (reference sequence). This CDR3 reads CASSLLDTEAFF. For the CDR3, the DNA is TGTGCCAGCAGCTTACTGGACACTGAAGCTTTCTTT.

The rearrangement uses TRBV7-9 and TRBJ1-2, with D unresolved. The CDR3 has 12 residues. The germline gives CDR1 SEHNR, CDR2 FQNEAQ (reference sequence). Trimming took 1 base from V and 8 from J, leaving 8 bases between them. CDR3 DNA: TGTGCCAGCAGCTTAGATTTGGGAGGCTACACCTTC. The encoded protein is CASSLDLGGYTF.

This chain uses TRBV18 with TRBJ2-3; 9 bases align to TRBD2. With V trimmed by 6 bases and J by 2 bases, 6 bases remained unmatched. CDR3 length equals 15 residues. Germline assignment: CDR1 KGHSH and CDR2 LQKENI. CDR3 nucleotides: TGTGCCAGCTCCCGGCGGGAGGGATACACAGATACGCAGTATTTT. Translating it yields CASSRREGYTDTQYF.

This chain joins TRBV10-1 and TRBJ2-5; 7 bases fit TRBD1. Germline lookup yields CDR1 WNHNN and CDR2 SYGVQD (reference sequence). The ends lost 8 bases at V and 1 base at J; junction bases unmatched: 13. The CDR3 extends over 16 amino acids. The CDR3 here is CASSPQGLGCQETQYF. CDR3 DNA: TGCGCCAGCTCGCCACAGGGGTTGGGTTGCCAAGAGACCCAGTACTTC.

The chain joins TRBV5-6 to TRBJ2-7; maybe TRBD2 (5 bases). Trimming cost V 7 bases and J 3 bases, with 11 bases left between them. This CDR3 region has 12 residues. The germline gives CDR1 SGHDT, CDR2 YYEEEE. CDR3 sequence (DNA): TGTGCCAGCTCCACCCGGGGCTACGAGCAGTACTTC. This codes for CASSTRGYEQYF.

V is TRBV7-9 and J is TRBJ1-2, with 7 bases fitting TRBD1. The J segment lost 2 bases and the V segment lost 5 bases, leaving 5 bases of the junction unmatched. Germline V gives CDR1 SEHNR, CDR2 FQNEAQ (reference sequence). The CDR3 totals 14 residues. CDR3: CASSPQGQNYGYTF. The CDR3, as DNA: TGTGCCAGCAGCCCACAGGGACAGAACTATGGCTACACCTTC.

V and J are TRBV7-2 and TRBJ1-2, with TRBD1 as a possible D gene (6 bases). Trimming removed 3 bases at V and 1 base at J, with 12 bases between. The CDR3 has 15 amino acids. Germline V gives CDR1 SGHTA, CDR2 FQGNSA. In DNA form, the CDR3 reads TGTGCCAGCAGCTTTCCGGGACACAATAACTATGGCTACACCTTC. This encodes CASSFPGHNNYGYTF.

This clone was detected only once. The DNA of the CDR3 is TGCAGCGTTGCCCTGGACCACAATCAGCCCCAGCATTTT. Its protein is CSVALDHNQPQHF. The chain combines TRBV29-1 with TRBJ1-5; D unclear. Germline V gene data show CDR1 as SQVTM and CDR2 as ANQGSEA. V was clipped by 4 bases and J by 3 bases, with 10 bases between them. This CDR3 spans 13 amino acids.